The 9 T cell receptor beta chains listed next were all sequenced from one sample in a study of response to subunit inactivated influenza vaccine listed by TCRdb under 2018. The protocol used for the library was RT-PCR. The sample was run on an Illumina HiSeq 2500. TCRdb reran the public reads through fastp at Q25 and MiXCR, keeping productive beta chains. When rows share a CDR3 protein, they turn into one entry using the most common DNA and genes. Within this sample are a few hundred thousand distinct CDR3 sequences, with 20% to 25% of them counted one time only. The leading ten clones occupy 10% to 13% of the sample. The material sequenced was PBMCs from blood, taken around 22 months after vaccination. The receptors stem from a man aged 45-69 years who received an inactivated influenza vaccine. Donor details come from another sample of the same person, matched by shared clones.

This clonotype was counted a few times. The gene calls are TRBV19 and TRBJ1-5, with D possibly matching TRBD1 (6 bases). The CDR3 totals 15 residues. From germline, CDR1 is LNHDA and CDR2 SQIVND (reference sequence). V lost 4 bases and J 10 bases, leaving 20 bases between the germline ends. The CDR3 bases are TGTGCCAGTAGTACCCAGACAGGAGTCAAAACTCCCCAGCATTTT. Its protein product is CASSTQTGVKTPQHF.

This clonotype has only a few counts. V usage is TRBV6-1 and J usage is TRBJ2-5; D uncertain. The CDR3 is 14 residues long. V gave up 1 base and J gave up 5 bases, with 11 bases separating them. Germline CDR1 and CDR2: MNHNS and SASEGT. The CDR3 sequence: CASSEVWEGETQYF. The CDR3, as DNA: TGTGCCAGCAGTGAAGTGTGGGAAGGGGAGACCCAGTACTTC.

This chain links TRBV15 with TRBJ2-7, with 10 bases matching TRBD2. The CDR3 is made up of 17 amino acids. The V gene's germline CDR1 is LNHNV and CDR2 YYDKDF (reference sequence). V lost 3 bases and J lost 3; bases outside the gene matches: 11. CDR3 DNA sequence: TGTGCCACCAGCAGTCAAGGACTAGCGGAGACCCGCTACGAGCAGTACTTC. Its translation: CATSSQGLAETRYEQYF.

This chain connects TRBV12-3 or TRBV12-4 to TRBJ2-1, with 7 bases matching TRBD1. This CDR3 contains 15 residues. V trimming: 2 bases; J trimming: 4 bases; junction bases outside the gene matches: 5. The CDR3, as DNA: TGTGCCAGCAGTTTATTGGGACAGACTTACAATGAGCAGTTCTTC. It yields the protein CASSLLGQTYNEQFF.

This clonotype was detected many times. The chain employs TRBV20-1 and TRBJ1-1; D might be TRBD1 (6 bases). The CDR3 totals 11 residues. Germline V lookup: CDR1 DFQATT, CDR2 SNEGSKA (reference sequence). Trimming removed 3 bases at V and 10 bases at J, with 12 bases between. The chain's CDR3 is CSASKGGVAFF. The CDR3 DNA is TGCAGTGCTAGCAAGGGGGGGGTAGCTTTCTTT.

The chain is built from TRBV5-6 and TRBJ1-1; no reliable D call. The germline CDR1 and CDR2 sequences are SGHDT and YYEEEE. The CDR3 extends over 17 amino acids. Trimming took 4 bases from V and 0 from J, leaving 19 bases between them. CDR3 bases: TGTGCCAGCAGCCTTGCCCTGGACGGACTCATGAACACTGAAGCTTTCTTT. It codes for CASSLALDGLMNTEAFF.

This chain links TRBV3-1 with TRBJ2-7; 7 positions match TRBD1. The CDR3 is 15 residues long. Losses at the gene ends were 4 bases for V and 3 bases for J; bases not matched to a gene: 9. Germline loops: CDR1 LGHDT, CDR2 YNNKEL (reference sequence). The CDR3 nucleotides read TGTGCCAGCAGCCCCGAAGGGACAGAACTCTACGAGCAGTACTTC. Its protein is CASSPEGTELYEQYF.

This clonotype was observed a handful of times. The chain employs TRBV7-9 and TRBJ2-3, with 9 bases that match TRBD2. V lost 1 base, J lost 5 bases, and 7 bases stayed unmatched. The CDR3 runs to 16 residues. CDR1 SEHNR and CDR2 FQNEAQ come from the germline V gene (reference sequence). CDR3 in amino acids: CASSLGFLAGKDTQYF. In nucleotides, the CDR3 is TGTGCCAGCAGCTTAGGATTCCTAGCGGGGAAAGATACGCAGTATTTT. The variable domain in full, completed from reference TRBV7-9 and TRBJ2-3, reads DTGVSQNPRHKITKRGQNVTFRCDPISEHNRLYWYRQTLGQGPEFLTYFQNEAQLEKSRLLSDRFSAERPKGSFSTLEIQRTEQGDSAMYLCASSLGFLAGKDTQYFGPGTRLTVL.

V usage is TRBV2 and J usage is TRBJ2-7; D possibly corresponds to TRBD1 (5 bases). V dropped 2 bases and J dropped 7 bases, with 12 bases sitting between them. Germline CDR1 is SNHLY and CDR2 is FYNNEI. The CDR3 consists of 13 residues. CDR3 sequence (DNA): TGTGCCAGCAGTGAACAGGGCCTTGGGGAGCAGTACTTC. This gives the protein CASSEQGLGEQYF. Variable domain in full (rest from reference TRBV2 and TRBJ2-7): EPEVTQTPSHQVTQMGQEVILRCVPISNHLYFYWYRQILGQKVEFLVSFYNNEISEKSEIFDDQFSVERPDGSNFTLKIRSTKLEDSAMYFCASSEQGLGEQYFGPGTRLTVT.